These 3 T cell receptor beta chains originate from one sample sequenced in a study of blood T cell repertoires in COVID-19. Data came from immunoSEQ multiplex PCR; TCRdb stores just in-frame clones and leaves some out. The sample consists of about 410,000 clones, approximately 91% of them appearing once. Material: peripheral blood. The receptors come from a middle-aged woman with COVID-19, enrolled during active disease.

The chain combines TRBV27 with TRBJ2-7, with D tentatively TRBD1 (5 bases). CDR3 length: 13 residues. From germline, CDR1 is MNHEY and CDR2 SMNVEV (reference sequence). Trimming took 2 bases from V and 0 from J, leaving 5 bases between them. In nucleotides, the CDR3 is TGTGCCAGCAGTTTAGACAGCTCCTACGAGCAGTACTTC. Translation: CASSLDSSYEQYF.

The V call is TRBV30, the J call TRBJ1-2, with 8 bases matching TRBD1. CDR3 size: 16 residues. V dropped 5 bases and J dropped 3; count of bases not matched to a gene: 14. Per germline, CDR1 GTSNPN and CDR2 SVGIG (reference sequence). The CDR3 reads CAWRPDREYVDYGYTF. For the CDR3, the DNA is TGTGCCTGGCGACCGGACAGGGAGTATGTAGACTATGGCTACACCTTC.

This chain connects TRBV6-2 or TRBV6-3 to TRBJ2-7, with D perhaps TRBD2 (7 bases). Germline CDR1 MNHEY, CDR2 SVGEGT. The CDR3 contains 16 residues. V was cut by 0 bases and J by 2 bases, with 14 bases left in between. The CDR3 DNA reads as TGTGCCAGCAGTTACTCGAGGGGAGGGGGGCCCTACGAGCAGTACTTC. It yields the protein CASSYSRGGGPYEQYF.